The sample holds a few counts of the clone carrying this TCR beta chain. The record originates from a study of identical twins. MiXCR, applied by TCRdb to the 5' RACE reads, yields one record per CDR3 protein. Of about 1.7 million distinct CDR3 sequences detected, 25% to 35% appear once; the ten largest clones hold about 0.25%. The source material was cord blood. This clonotype was sampled from a newborn girl in good health.

For the CDR3, the DNA is TGTGCCACCAGTGGGGGGAATGGTTGGGCAGATACGCAGTATTTT. Translating gives CATSGGNGWADTQYF. The rearrangement uses TRBV24-1 and TRBJ2-3; D assignment may be TRBD1 or TRBD2 (5 bases each). Germline CDR1 and CDR2: KGHDR and SFDVKD. V lost 5 bases to trimming and J lost 4 bases, with 15 bases between them. CDR3 length: 15 residues.